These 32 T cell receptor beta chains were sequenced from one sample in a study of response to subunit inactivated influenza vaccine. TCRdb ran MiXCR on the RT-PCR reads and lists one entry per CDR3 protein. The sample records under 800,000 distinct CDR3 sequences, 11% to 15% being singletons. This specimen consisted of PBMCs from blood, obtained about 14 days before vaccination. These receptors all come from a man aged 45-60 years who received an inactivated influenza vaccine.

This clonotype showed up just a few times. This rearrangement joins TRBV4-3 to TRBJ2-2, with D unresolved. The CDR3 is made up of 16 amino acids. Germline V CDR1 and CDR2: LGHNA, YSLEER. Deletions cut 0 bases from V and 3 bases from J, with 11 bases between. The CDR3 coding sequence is TGCGCCAGCAGCCAAGATCGAACCGCAGACACCGGGGAGCTGTTTTTT. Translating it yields CASSQDRTADTGELFF.

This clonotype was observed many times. The CDR3 spells CASSLTGALEQYF. The DNA for the CDR3 is TGTGCCAGCAGTTTAACGGGGGCCCTCGAGCAGTACTTC. The rearrangement links TRBV12-3 or TRBV12-4 to TRBJ2-7; D assignment may be TRBD1 or TRBD2 (6 bases each). Trimming shortened V by 2 bases and J by 6 bases, and 11 bases separated the two germline ends. This CDR3 contains 13 residues.

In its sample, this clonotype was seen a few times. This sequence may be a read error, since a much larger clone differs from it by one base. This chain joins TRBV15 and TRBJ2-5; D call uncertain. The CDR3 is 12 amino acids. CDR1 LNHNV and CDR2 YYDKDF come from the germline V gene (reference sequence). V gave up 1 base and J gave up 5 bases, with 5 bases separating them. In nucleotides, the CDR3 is TGTGCCACCAGCAGAGTTTTCGAGACCCAGTACTTC. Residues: CATSRVFETQYF.

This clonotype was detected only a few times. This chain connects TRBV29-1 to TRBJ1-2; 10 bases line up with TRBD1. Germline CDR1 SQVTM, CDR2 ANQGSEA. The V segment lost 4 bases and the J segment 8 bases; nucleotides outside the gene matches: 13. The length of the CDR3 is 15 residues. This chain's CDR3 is CSVGTPRQGARGYTF. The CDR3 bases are TGCAGCGTTGGGACGCCAAGACAGGGGGCGCGGGGCTACACCTTC.

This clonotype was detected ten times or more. As DNA, the CDR3 is TGCAGTGCTAGCGACCTTTTATCCTCCTACGAGCAGTACTTC. This gives the protein CSASDLLSSYEQYF. The chain combines TRBV20-1 with TRBJ2-7; unclear D gene. Germline CDR1 DFQATT, CDR2 SNEGSKA (reference sequence). The CDR3 has 14 residues. V gave up 3 bases and J gave up 0 bases, with 12 bases separating them.

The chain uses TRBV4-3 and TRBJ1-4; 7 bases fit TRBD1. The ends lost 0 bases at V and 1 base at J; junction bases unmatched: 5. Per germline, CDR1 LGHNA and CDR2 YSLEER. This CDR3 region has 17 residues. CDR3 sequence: CASSQDFRDRTNEKLFF. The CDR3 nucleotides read TGCGCCAGCAGCCAAGATTTCCGGGACAGAACTAATGAAAAACTGTTTTTT.

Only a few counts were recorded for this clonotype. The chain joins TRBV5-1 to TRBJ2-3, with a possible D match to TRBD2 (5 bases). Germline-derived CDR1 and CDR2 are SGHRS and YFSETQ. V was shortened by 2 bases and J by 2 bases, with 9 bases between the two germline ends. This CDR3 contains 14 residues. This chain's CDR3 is CASSLASFTDTQYF. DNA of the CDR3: TGCGCCAGCAGCTTAGCTAGCTTCACAGATACGCAGTATTTT.

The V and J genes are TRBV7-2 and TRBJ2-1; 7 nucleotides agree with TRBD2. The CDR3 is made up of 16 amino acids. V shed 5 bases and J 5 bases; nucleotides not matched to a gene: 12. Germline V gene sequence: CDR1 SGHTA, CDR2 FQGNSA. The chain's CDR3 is CASSDREAGYDNEQFF. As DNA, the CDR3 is TGTGCCAGCAGCGACCGAGAAGCGGGATATGACAATGAGCAGTTCTTC.

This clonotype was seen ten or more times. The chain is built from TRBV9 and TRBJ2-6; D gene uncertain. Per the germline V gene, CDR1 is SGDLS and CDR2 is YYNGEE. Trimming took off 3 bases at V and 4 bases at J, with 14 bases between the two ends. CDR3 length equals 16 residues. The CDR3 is CASSAHVGSGANVLTF. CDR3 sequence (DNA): TGTGCCAGCAGCGCCCATGTGGGATCCGGGGCCAACGTCCTGACTTTC.

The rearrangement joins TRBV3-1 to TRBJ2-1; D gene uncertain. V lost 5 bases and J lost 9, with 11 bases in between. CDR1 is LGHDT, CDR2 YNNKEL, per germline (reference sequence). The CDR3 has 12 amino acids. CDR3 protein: CASSYDNGEQFF. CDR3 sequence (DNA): TGTGCCAGCAGCTACGATAATGGTGAGCAGTTCTTC.

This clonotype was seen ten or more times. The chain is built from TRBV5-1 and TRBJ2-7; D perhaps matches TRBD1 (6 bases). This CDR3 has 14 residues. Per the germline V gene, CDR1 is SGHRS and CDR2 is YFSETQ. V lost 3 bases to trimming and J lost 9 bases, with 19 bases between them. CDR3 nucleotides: TGCGCCAGCAGCTGGACCACAGGGAATGAAGCGCAGTACTTC. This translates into CASSWTTGNEAQYF.

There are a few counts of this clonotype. The CDR3 DNA reads as TGTGCCAGCAGCCAAGATAGGAGACTTCTCGGGGAGCTGTTTTTT. Its translation is CASSQDRRLLGELFF. V is TRBV3-1 and J is TRBJ2-2; D is uncertain. Trimming removed 0 bases from V and 7 bases from J, with 12 bases in between. CDR1 is LGHDT and CDR2 is YNNKEL in the germline V gene (reference sequence). The CDR3 length is 15 residues. Combining the CDR3 with reference TRBV3-1 and TRBJ2-2 gives the whole variable domain DTAVSQTPKYLVTQMGNDKSIKCEQNLGHDTMYWYKQDSKKFLKIMFSYNNKELIINETVPNRFSPKSPDKAHLNLHINSLELGDSAVYFCASSQDRRLLGELFFGEGSRLTVL.

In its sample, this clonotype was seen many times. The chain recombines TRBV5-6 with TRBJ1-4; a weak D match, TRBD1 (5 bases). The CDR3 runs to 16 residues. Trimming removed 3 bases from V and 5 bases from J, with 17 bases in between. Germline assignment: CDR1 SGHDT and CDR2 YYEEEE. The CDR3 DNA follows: TGTGCCAGCAGCTGGGGACCGGTGACAGAGAATGAAAAACTGTTTTTT. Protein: CASSWGPVTENEKLFF. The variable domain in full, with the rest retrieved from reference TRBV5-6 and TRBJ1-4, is DAGVTQSPTHLIKTRGQQVTLRCSPKSGHDTVSWYQQALGQGPQFIFQYYEEEERQRGNFPDRFSGHQFPNYSSELNVNALLLGDSALYLCASSWGPVTENEKLFFGSGTQLSVL.

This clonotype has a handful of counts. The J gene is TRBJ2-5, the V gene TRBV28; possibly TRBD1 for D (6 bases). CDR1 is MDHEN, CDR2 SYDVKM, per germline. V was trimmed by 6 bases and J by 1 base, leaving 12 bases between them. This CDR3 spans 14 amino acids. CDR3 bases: TGTGCCAGCAGCAAGGGACAAGCCCAAGAGACCCAGTACTTC. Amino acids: CASSKGQAQETQYF.

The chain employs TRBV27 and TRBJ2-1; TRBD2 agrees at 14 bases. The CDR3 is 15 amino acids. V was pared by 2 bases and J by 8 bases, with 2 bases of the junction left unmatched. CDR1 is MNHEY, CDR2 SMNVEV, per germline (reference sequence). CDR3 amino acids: CASSLGTSGRHEQFF. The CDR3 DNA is TGTGCCAGCAGTTTAGGGACTAGCGGGAGACATGAGCAGTTCTTC.

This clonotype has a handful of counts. The chain's CDR3 is CASSSGGSPDTQYF. The CDR3 region has the DNA TGCGCCAGCAGCTCCGGAGGTTCGCCAGATACGCAGTATTTT. The V and J genes are TRBV5-1 and TRBJ2-3; tentatively, D is TRBD2 (5 bases). Germline V lookup: CDR1 SGHRS, CDR2 YFSETQ. The CDR3 consists of 14 residues. V lost 3 bases to trimming and J lost 4 bases, with 12 bases between them.

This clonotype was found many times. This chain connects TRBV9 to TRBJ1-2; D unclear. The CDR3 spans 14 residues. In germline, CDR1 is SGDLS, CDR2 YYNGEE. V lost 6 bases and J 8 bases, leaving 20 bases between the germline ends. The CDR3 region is CASNPSGAAGGYTF. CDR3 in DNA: TGTGCCAGCAACCCGTCGGGCGCCGCGGGGGGCTACACCTTC.

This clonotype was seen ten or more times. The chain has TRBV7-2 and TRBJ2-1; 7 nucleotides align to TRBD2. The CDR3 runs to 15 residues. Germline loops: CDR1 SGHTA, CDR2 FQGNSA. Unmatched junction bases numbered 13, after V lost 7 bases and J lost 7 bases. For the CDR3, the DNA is TGTGCCAGCAACCGAAGACCGGGAGGAATAAATGAGCAGTTCTTC. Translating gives CASNRRPGGINEQFF. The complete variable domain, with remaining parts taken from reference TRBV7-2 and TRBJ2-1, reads GAGVSQSPSNKVTEKGKDVELRCDPISGHTALYWYRQSLGQGLEFLIYFQGNSAPDKSGLPSDRFSAERTGGSVSTLTIQRTQQEDSAVYLCASNRRPGGINEQFFGPGTRLTVL.

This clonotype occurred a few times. The CDR3 reads CASSVEGTSRETQYF. CDR3 in DNA: TGTGCCAGCAGCGTGGAGGGGACTAGTCGAGAGACCCAGTACTTC. The chain couples TRBV9 to TRBJ2-5; 8 bases are a match to TRBD2. The length of the CDR3 is 15 residues. From germline, CDR1 is SGDLS and CDR2 YYNGEE. With V trimmed by 2 bases and J by 4 bases, 7 bases remained unmatched.

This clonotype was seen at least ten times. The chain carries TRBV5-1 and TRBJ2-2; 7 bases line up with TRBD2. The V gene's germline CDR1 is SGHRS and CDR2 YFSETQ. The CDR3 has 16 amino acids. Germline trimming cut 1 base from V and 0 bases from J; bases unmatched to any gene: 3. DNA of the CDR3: TGCGCCAGCAGCTTGTTCAGCGGGGCGAACACCGGGGAGCTGTTTTTT. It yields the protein CASSLFSGANTGELFF.

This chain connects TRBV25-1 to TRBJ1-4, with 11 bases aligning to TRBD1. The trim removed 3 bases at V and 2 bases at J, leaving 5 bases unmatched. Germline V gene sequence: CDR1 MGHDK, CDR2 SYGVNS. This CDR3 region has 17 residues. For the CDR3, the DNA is TGTGCCAGCAGTGACCCCCGGACAGGGGGCACTAATGAAAAACTGTTTTTT. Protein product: CASSDPRTGGTNEKLFF.

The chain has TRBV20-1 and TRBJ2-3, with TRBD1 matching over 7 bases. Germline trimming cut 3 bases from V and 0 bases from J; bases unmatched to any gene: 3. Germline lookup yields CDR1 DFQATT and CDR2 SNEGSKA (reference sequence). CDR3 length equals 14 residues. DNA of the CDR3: TGCAGTGCTAGGGGGACAGTTAGCACAGATACGCAGTATTTT. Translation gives CSARGTVSTDTQYF.

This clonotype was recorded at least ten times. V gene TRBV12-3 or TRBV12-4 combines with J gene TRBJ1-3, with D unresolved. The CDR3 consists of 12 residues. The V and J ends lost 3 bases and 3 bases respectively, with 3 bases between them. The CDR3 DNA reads TGTGCCAGCAGTTTGCTTGGAAACACCATATATTTT. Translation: CASSLLGNTIYF.

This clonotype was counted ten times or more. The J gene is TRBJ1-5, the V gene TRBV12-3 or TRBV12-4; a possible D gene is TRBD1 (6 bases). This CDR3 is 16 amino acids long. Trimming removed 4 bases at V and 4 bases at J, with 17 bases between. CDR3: CASSSLRGGRNQPQHF. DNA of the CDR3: TGTGCCAGCAGTTCCCTTAGGGGGGGCAGGAATCAGCCCCAGCATTTT.

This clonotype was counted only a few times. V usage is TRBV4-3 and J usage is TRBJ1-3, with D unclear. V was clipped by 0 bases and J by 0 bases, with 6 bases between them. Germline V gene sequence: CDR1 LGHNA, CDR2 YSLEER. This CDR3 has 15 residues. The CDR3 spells CASSQERGSGNTIYF. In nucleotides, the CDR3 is TGCGCCAGCAGCCAAGAACGAGGCTCTGGAAACACCATATATTTT.

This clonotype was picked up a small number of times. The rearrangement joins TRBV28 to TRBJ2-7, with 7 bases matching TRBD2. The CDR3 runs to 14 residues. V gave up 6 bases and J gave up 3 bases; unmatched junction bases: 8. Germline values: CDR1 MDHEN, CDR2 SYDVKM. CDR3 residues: CASRTRGGGYEQYF. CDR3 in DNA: TGTGCCAGCAGAACCCGCGGGGGAGGCTACGAGCAGTACTTC.

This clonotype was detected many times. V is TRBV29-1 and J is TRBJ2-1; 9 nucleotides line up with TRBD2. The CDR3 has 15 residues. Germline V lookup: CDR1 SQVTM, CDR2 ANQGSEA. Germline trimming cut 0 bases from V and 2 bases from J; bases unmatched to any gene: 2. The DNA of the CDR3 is TGCAGCGTTGAAGATAGACTAGCGGCCTACAATGAGCAGTTCTTC. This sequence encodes CSVEDRLAAYNEQFF.

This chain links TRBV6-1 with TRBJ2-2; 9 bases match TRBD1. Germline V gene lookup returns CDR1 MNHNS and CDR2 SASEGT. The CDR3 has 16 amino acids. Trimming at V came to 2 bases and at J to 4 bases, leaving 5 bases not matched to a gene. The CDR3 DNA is TGTGCCAGCAGTGAAAACAGGGGGCTGATCACCGGGGAGCTGTTTTTT. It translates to CASSENRGLITGELFF.

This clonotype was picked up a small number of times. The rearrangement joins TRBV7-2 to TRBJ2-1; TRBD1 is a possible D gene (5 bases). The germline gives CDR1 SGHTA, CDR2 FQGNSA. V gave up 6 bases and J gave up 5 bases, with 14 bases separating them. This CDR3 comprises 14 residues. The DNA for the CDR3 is TGTGCCAGCAGTACAACCGACAGACACAATGAGCAGTTCTTC. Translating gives CASSTTDRHNEQFF. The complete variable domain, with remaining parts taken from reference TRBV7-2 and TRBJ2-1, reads GAGVSQSPSNKVTEKGKDVELRCDPISGHTALYWYRQSLGQGLEFLIYFQGNSAPDKSGLPSDRFSAERTGGSVSTLTIQRTQQEDSAVYLCASSTTDRHNEQFFGPGTRLTVL.

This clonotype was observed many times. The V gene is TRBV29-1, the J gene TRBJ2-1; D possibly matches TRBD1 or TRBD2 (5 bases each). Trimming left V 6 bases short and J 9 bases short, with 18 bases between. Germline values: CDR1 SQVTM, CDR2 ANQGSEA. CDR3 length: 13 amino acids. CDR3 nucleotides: TGCAGCGTCGGCCGGGACCTTCAGGCTGAGCAGTTCTTC. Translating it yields CSVGRDLQAEQFF.

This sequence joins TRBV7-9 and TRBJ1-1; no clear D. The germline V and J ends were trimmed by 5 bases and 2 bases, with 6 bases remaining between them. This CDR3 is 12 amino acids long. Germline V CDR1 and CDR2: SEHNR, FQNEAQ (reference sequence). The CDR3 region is CASSPVNTEAFF. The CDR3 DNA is TGTGCCAGCAGCCCAGTTAACACTGAAGCTTTCTTT.

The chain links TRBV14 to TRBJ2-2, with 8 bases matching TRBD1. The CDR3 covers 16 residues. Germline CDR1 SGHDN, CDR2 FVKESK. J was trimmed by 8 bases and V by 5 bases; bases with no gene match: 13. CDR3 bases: TGTGCCAGCAGCGTGAGGACAGGGCTAACAACGGGGGAGCTGTTTTTT. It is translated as CASSVRTGLTTGELFF.